A single sample gave rise to the 10 T cell receptor beta chains below, sequenced in a study of T-cell reconstitution after alpha-beta-depleted transplantation in children. It was with unique molecular identifiers that the TCRbeta library was prepared. TCRdb fed the PCR reads into MiXCR, producing one record per CDR3 protein. Among about 1,000,000 distinct CDR3 sequences listed, about 29% were seen once. Sequenced material: PBMCs, mostly from graft donor cells, taken 360 days after TCRalphabeta/CD19-depleted stem cell transplant. These receptors all stem from a boy under two years old who had a stem cell transplant for SCID, so the T cells may come from the graft donor.

The chain couples TRBV12-3 or TRBV12-4 to TRBJ2-1; possibly TRBD1 or TRBD2 for D (5 bases each). Between the trimmed V and J ends, which lost 5 bases and 7 bases, there was a span of 18 bases. This CDR3 comprises 15 residues. DNA for the CDR3: TGTGCCAGCAGTCTCGGACTGCCAAAGGGGAATGAGCAGTTCTTC. This sequence encodes CASSLGLPKGNEQFF.

The V gene is TRBV13, the J gene TRBJ2-1; 8 nucleotides agree with TRBD2. Germline V gene lookup returns CDR1 PRHDT and CDR2 FYEKMQ (reference sequence). CDR3 length: 21 residues. V was pared by 5 bases and J by 2 bases, with 23 bases of the junction left unmatched. The CDR3 protein is CASSDPNAGTRSSSPYNEQFF. Here the CDR3 DNA reads TGTGCCAGCAGCGATCCAAACGCCGGGACTAGGTCAAGTTCCCCCTACAATGAGCAGTTCTTC.

This clonotype was seen ten or more times. CDR3 nucleotides: TGTGCCAGCAGCTTCGGGACAGGGTTGGGTGAGCAGTTCTTC. Amino acids: CASSFGTGLGEQFF. The chain carries TRBV7-2 and TRBJ2-1; 9 bases align to TRBD1. The V segment lost 3 bases and the J segment 9 bases; nucleotides outside the gene matches: 6. The germline gives CDR1 SGHTA, CDR2 FQGNSA. The CDR3 totals 14 residues.

The V and J genes are TRBV29-1 and TRBJ2-1; D gene ambiguous. Germline CDR1 reads SQVTM; CDR2 reads ANQGSEA. This CDR3 is built from 12 residues. V lost 4 bases and J 7 bases, leaving 11 bases between the germline ends. The CDR3 loop reads CSVVLWMNEQFF. DNA for the CDR3: TGCAGCGTTGTCCTCTGGATGAATGAGCAGTTCTTC.

This clonotype was seen more than once but under ten times. The rearrangement uses TRBV28 and TRBJ2-7; D ambiguous. V dropped 6 bases and J dropped 0 bases, with 9 bases sitting between them. The CDR3 extends over 13 amino acids. Germline CDR1 reads MDHEN; CDR2 reads SYDVKM. Written as DNA, the CDR3 is TGTGCCAGCAGCGGACCGGACTCCTACGAGCAGTACTTC. It is translated as CASSGPDSYEQYF.

The V gene is TRBV20-1, the J gene TRBJ2-3; tentatively, D is TRBD2 (5 bases). Trimming removed 5 bases from V and 4 bases from J, with 13 bases in between. Germline V CDR1 and CDR2: DFQATT, SNEGSKA (reference sequence). This CDR3 has 13 residues. The CDR3 here is CSALLLVADTQYF. CDR3 nucleotide sequence: TGCAGTGCTCTACTACTAGTGGCAGATACGCAGTATTTT.

The J gene is TRBJ2-3, the V gene TRBV25-1, with D hard to call. With 1 base removed from V and 1 base from J, the gap between germline ends came to 9 bases. CDR1 and CDR2 (germline): MGHDK, SYGVNS. This CDR3 spans 15 amino acids. This chain's CDR3 is CASSESQLRTDTQYF. CDR3 in DNA: TGTGCCAGCAGTGAATCCCAGCTCCGCACAGATACGCAGTATTTT.

The gene calls are TRBV6-1 and TRBJ2-2; D not resolved. The CDR3 runs 14 residues. CDR1 is MNHNS, CDR2 SASEGT, per germline. Trimming removed 8 bases from V and 2 bases from J, with 12 bases in between. CDR3 loop: CASRVWVNTGELFF. For the CDR3, the DNA is TGTGCCAGCCGGGTTTGGGTCAACACCGGGGAGCTGTTTTTT.

This clonotype was counted only a few times. This chain connects TRBV6-1 to TRBJ2-5; 7 bases fit TRBD1. Per the germline V gene, CDR1 is MNHNS and CDR2 is SASEGT. The CDR3 length is 13 residues. The V and J ends lost 11 bases and 3 bases, in that order; junction bases with no gene match: 9. The CDR3, as DNA: TGTGCCTCCCGAAGGGGGCCCAAAGAGACCCAGTACTTC. This encodes CASRRGPKETQYF.

This clonotype has a handful of counts. The V call is TRBV7-2, the J call TRBJ2-1, with 7 nucleotides matching TRBD2. Germline V gene data show CDR1 as SGHTA and CDR2 as FQGNSA. V lost 3 bases and J lost 12; bases outside the gene matches: 14. The CDR3 has 15 residues. The DNA of the CDR3 is TGTGCCAGCAGCTTGGGGTCCTTCTCGTCGGGGGGGCAGTTCTTC. It specifies CASSLGSFSSGGQFF.